A single sample gave rise to the 8 T cell receptor beta chains below, sequenced in a study of blood T cell repertoires in COVID-19. Data came from immunoSEQ multiplex PCR; TCRdb stores just in-frame clones and leaves some out. The sample holds roughly 95,000 clones; 70% to 90% are singletons and the top ten take around 4%. Sequenced input: peripheral blood. These receptors originate from a man aged 55-75 years with acute or convalescent COVID-19.

The V and J genes are TRBV6-5 and TRBJ2-3, with a possible D match to TRBD2 (6 bases). The CDR3 is 14 residues long. Trimming removed 6 bases at V and 7 bases at J, with 17 bases between. Germline-derived CDR1 and CDR2 are MNHEY and SVGAGI. CDR3 sequence: CASRPEGRGHTQYF. The CDR3 coding sequence is TGTGCCAGCAGACCGGAGGGTAGAGGTCATACGCAGTATTTT.

The table lists this clone with a few counts. V is TRBV5-4 and J is TRBJ2-7; 8 bases agree with TRBD1. The J segment lost 4 bases and the V segment lost 4 bases, leaving 4 bases of the junction unmatched. Per the germline V gene, CDR1 is SGHNT and CDR2 is YYREEE (reference sequence). This CDR3 contains 13 residues. Here the CDR3 reads CASSRTGRYEQYV. In DNA form, the CDR3 reads TGTGCCAGCAGCCGGACAGGGCGATACGAGCAGTACGTC.

This clone was counted ten times or more. The chain couples TRBV19 to TRBJ1-2; TRBD1 aligns across 7 bases. J was trimmed by 8 bases and V by 0 bases; bases with no gene match: 9. The V gene's germline CDR1 is LNHDA and CDR2 SQIVND (reference sequence). The CDR3 spans 15 residues. The CDR3: CASSIDRGTVVGYTF. DNA of the CDR3: TGTGCCAGTAGTATAGATCGGGGGACAGTCGTCGGCTACACCTTC.

J is TRBJ2-7 and V is TRBV4-2, with a tentative D call TRBD1 (6 bases). CDR1 and CDR2 from the germline V gene are LGHNA and YNFKEQ. V gave up 4 bases and J gave up 1 base, with 11 bases separating them. The CDR3 spans 14 residues. CDR3 protein: CASSPRTASYEQYF. The CDR3, as DNA: TGTGCCAGCAGCCCCCGGACAGCTTCCTACGAGCAGTACTTC.

The chain links TRBV24-1 to TRBJ2-5; D perhaps matches TRBD1 (6 bases). The ends were cut back, 1 base at V and 1 base at J, with 15 bases in the middle. The V gene's germline CDR1 is KGHDR and CDR2 SFDVKD. The CDR3 sequence is 17 residues long. CDR3 region: CATSDFPTGRGQETQYF. The CDR3 DNA sequence: TGTGCCACCAGTGATTTCCCGACAGGAAGGGGCCAAGAGACCCAGTACTTC.

This clone occurred once. The chain recombines TRBV29-1 with TRBJ1-1; unclear D gene. The CDR3 loop spans 13 amino acids. The V and J ends lost 7 bases and 0 bases respectively, with 12 bases between them. Germline CDR1 SQVTM, CDR2 ANQGSEA. In DNA form, the CDR3 reads TGCAGCGCCGAGACACCGATGAACACTGAAGCTTTCTTT. Encoded protein: CSAETPMNTEAFF.

This rearrangement joins TRBV18 to TRBJ2-2; TRBD2 matches at 10 bases. This CDR3 has 16 residues. Germline V lookup: CDR1 KGHSH, CDR2 LQKENI. Losses at the gene ends were 3 bases for V and 3 bases for J; bases not matched to a gene: 4. The CDR3 here is CASSPKLAGDTGELFF. CDR3 DNA sequence: TGTGCCAGCTCACCCAAGCTAGCGGGAGACACCGGGGAGCTGTTTTTT.

This clone was counted a single time. The V call is TRBV30, the J call TRBJ1-5; 8 bases are shared with TRBD1. CDR1 is GTSNPN, CDR2 SVGIG, per germline (reference sequence). V was pared by 1 base and J by 6 bases, with 8 bases of the junction left unmatched. The CDR3 is made up of 15 amino acids. This chain's CDR3 is CAWSDDGQGGQPQHF. CDR3 DNA sequence: TGTGCCTGGAGTGATGATGGACAGGGAGGTCAGCCCCAGCATTTT.